One sample yielded the 18 T cell receptor beta chains listed below, sequenced in a study of Graves' ophthalmopathy and Graves' hyperthyroidism. The authors amplified TCR beta CDR3 regions from RNA transcripts. After a first-round RT-PCR with HTBI primers, a second-round multiplex PCR was run. Via MiXCR, TCRdb re-called the multiplex PCR reads, giving one row per CDR3 protein. The sample yields 150,000 to 200,000 distinct CDR3 sequences, approximately 40% seen once. The specimen was peripheral blood. The source of these receptors is a man aged 25 to 45 with Graves' ophthalmopathy.

At least ten counts were recorded for this clonotype. At one boundary the junction diverges from the germline segment, which might be a read error. The rearrangement uses TRBV18 and TRBJ2-5; 10 bases agree with TRBD2. Germline V gives CDR1 KGHSH, CDR2 LQKENI. The CDR3 totals 15 residues. CDR3 residues: CASSPRLAGGKTQYF. The CDR3 nucleotides are TGTGCCAGCTCCCCACGACTAGCGGGCGGAAAGACCCAGTACTTC.

V is TRBV6-1 and J is TRBJ2-7; D gene ambiguous. Germline CDR1 and CDR2: MNHNS and SASEGT. The V end lost 5 bases, the J end lost 2 bases, and 10 bases lay between the germline ends. The CDR3 has 13 amino acids. Here the CDR3 DNA reads TGTGCCAGCAGTCCTGAGACACCCTACGAGCAGTACTTC. The encoded protein is CASSPETPYEQYF.

This clonotype appeared many times. The V gene is TRBV12-3 or TRBV12-4, the J gene TRBJ1-5; possibly TRBD1 for D (5 bases). The CDR3 is made up of 16 amino acids. Trimming removed 5 bases from V and 0 bases from J, with 14 bases in between. The CDR3 sequence is CASSATGRGSNQPQHF. The CDR3 nucleotides read TGTGCCAGCAGTGCGACGGGGAGGGGTAGCAATCAGCCCCAGCATTTT.

This clonotype showed up many times. The chain has TRBV30 and TRBJ2-7; 8 bases map to TRBD2. Losses at the gene ends were 0 bases for V and 6 bases for J; bases not matched to a gene: 7. The germline gives CDR1 GTSNPN, CDR2 SVGIG (reference sequence). The CDR3 has 14 amino acids. The CDR3 nucleotides are TGTGCCTGGAGTGTAAGCGGGAGTGCATCCGAGCAGTACTTC. Its translation is CAWSVSGSASEQYF.

This clonotype was detected only once. This sequence joins TRBV12-3 or TRBV12-4 and TRBJ2-1, with 7 bases fitting TRBD1. The CDR3 totals 14 residues. V gave up 6 bases and J gave up 7 bases; unmatched junction bases: 9. This CDR3 is CASSLGQLENEQFF. The CDR3 DNA follows: TGTGCCAGCAGCCTGGGACAGCTAGAAAATGAGCAGTTCTTC.

The rearrangement links TRBV7-2 to TRBJ2-5, with 10 positions matching TRBD2. Germline loops: CDR1 SGHTA, CDR2 FQGNSA. V trimming: 6 bases; J trimming: 2 bases; junction bases outside the gene matches: 3. The CDR3 loop spans 14 amino acids. The CDR3 is CASSRAGGQETQYF. The CDR3 nucleotides read TGTGCCAGCAGTAGAGCGGGAGGGCAAGAGACCCAGTACTTC.

This clonotype was seen a few times. This chain links TRBV10-1 with TRBJ2-7; the D gene is possibly TRBD2 (6 bases). V was shortened by 3 bases and J by 2 bases, with 14 bases between the two germline ends. The V gene's germline CDR1 is WNHNN and CDR2 SYGVQD (reference sequence). The CDR3 runs 15 residues. The CDR3 loop is CASSDEREYPYEQYF. The CDR3 DNA sequence: TGCGCCAGCAGTGATGAACGGGAGTACCCCTACGAGCAGTACTTC.

This clonotype was counted ten times or more. The V call is TRBV6-2 or TRBV6-3, the J call TRBJ2-7, with TRBD2 matching over 10 bases. J gave up 4 bases and V 0 bases, and 15 bases lay outside the gene matches. CDR3 length: 19 residues. The germline CDR1 and CDR2 sequences are MNHEY and SVGEGT. The CDR3 is CASSYSSGRASGREYEQYF. Here the CDR3 DNA reads TGTGCCAGCAGTTACTCCTCGGGCAGAGCGAGCGGGAGGGAATACGAGCAGTACTTC.

This clonotype was recorded at least ten times. V is TRBV6-2 or TRBV6-3 and J is TRBJ1-1; no definite D call. The CDR3 is 12 amino acids. CDR1 is MNHEY, CDR2 SVGEGT, per germline. Trimming removed 0 bases from V and 6 bases from J, with 5 bases in between. CDR3 coding DNA: TGTGCCAGCAGTTACTCCGGGGCTGAAGCTTTCTTT. Translated: CASSYSGAEAFF.

The V and J genes are TRBV12-3 or TRBV12-4 and TRBJ2-5; D gene unclear. Trimming removed 6 bases from V and 4 bases from J, with 12 bases in between. This CDR3 has 13 amino acids. Here the CDR3 reads CASRLWSGETQYF. The CDR3 DNA reads TGTGCCAGCAGACTCTGGTCGGGAGAGACCCAGTACTTC.

This chain connects TRBV28 to TRBJ1-2; D is unclear. CDR1 is MDHEN and CDR2 is SYDVKM in the germline V gene. V was trimmed by 11 bases and J by 8 bases, leaving 15 bases between them. The CDR3 is made up of 11 amino acids. Here the CDR3 reads CAGGSYWGYTF. Here the CDR3 DNA reads TGTGCCGGAGGGTCCTATTGGGGCTACACCTTC.

This clonotype was observed a single time. The rearrangement links TRBV6-5 to TRBJ1-5; D is possibly TRBD1 (5 bases). Germline V gives CDR1 MNHEY, CDR2 SVGAGI. V was clipped by 3 bases and J by 2 bases, with 17 bases between them. The CDR3 runs 17 residues. The chain's CDR3 is CASSYVGGAGGNQPQHF. The CDR3 region has the DNA TGTGCCAGCAGTTATGTCGGCGGGGCCGGGGGCAATCAGCCCCAGCATTTT.

The V call is TRBV12-5, the J call TRBJ1-5; 8 nucleotides line up with TRBD1. This CDR3 region has 13 residues. The trim removed 6 bases at V and 5 bases at J, leaving 3 bases unmatched. Germline CDR1 LGHNT, CDR2 FRNRAP. The CDR3 loop is CASGSDRDQPQHF. DNA of the CDR3: TGTGCTAGTGGATCGGACAGGGATCAGCCCCAGCATTTT.

The V call is TRBV6-2 or TRBV6-3, the J call TRBJ1-5, with 7 nucleotides matching TRBD1. Trimming took 4 bases from V and 7 from J; bases not matched to a gene: 10. In germline, CDR1 is MNHEY, CDR2 SVGEGT. The CDR3 spans 15 residues. The CDR3 here is CASSSGTVAVQPQHF. CDR3 coding DNA: TGTGCCAGCAGTTCCGGGACAGTGGCAGTACAGCCCCAGCATTTT.

The gene calls are TRBV6-2 or TRBV6-3 and TRBJ2-7; no reliable D call. V gave up 6 bases and J gave up 6 bases, with 9 bases separating them. The germline V gene has CDR1 MNHEY and CDR2 SVGEGT. This CDR3 region has 11 residues. CDR3 bases: TGTGCCAGCAGCTACGCAAGCGAGCAGTACTTC. As protein: CASSYASEQYF.

The chain couples TRBV9 to TRBJ2-2; D call uncertain. Trimming took 0 bases from V and 6 from J, leaving 9 bases between them. The CDR3 has 14 residues. CDR1 is SGDLS, CDR2 YYNGEE, per germline. CDR3 loop: CASSVGMESGELFF. DNA for the CDR3: TGTGCCAGCAGCGTAGGTATGGAGTCCGGGGAGCTGTTTTTT.

The J gene is TRBJ2-7, the V gene TRBV9; possibly TRBD1 for D (5 bases). This CDR3 is 11 amino acids long. Germline lookup yields CDR1 SGDLS and CDR2 YYNGEE. Trimming pared 5 bases from V and 5 bases from J, leaving 8 bases between. CDR3 nucleotides: TGTGCCAGCAGTAGGGGTAACGAGCAGTACTTC. Its translation: CASSRGNEQYF. Variable domain in full (rest from reference TRBV9 and TRBJ2-7): DSGVTQTPKHLITATGQRVTLRCSPRSGDLSVYWYQQSLDQGLQFLIQYYNGEERAKGNILERFSAQQFPDLHSELNLSSLELGDSALYFCASSRGNEQYFGPGTRLTVT.

The J gene is TRBJ2-7, the V gene TRBV27, with 9 positions matching TRBD1. The germline CDR1 and CDR2 sequences are MNHEY and SMNVEV (reference sequence). CDR3 size: 16 residues. The J segment lost 6 bases and the V segment lost 6 bases, leaving 15 bases of the junction unmatched. The CDR3: CASSLGHPGQGREQYF. The CDR3 DNA reads TGTGCCAGCAGCCTAGGCCATCCGGGACAGGGACGCGAGCAGTACTTC.